The 18 T cell receptor beta chains below all came from one sample that was sequenced in a study of control samples from healthy donors and cancer patients. Method: immunoSEQ multiplex PCR; TCRdb's copy keeps in-frame clones and lacks some. The table lists about 120,000 clones, roughly 90% of them singletons. The sample taken for sequencing was blood. These receptors were taken from a man aged 40-49 years in good health.

The CDR3 DNA is TGTGCCAGCAGCCCCCGCCAAGAGACCCAGTACTTC. Translating it yields CASSPRQETQYF. This rearrangement joins TRBV11-2 to TRBJ2-5; D is ambiguous. Trimming cost V 5 bases and J 1 base, with 5 bases left between them. Germline CDR1 and CDR2: SGHAT and FQNNGV. The CDR3 has 12 residues.

This chain links TRBV7-2 with TRBJ1-2; D may be TRBD1 (5 bases). Germline-derived CDR1 and CDR2 are SGHTA and FQGNSA. The CDR3 covers 17 residues. Trimming left V 3 bases short and J 4 bases short, with 21 bases between. The CDR3 DNA sequence: TGTGCCAGCAGCTTGAGGAGGGGACGGAAGTCCTTCTATGGCTACACCTTC. Its protein is CASSLRRGRKSFYGYTF. Based on the CDR3 plus reference TRBV7-2 and TRBJ1-2, the full variable domain is GAGVSQSPSNKVTEKGKDVELRCDPISGHTALYWYRQSLGQGLEFLIYFQGNSAPDKSGLPSDRFSAERTGGSVSTLTIQRTQQEDSAVYLCASSLRRGRKSFYGYTFGSGTRLTVV.

J is TRBJ2-1 and V is TRBV7-3; 9 nucleotides agree with TRBD2. Germline V gene data show CDR1 as SGHTA and CDR2 as FQGTGA. The CDR3 runs to 13 residues. V was clipped by 5 bases and J by 8 bases; unmatched bases: 4. The CDR3: CASSLRGGHEQFF. The CDR3 DNA sequence: TGTGCCAGCAGCCTGCGGGGGGGCCATGAGCAGTTCTTC.

V and J are TRBV2 and TRBJ1-5; perhaps TRBD1 as D (5 bases). Deletions cut 7 bases from V and 1 base from J, with 5 bases between. There are 12 residues in the CDR3. Germline V gene data show CDR1 as SNHLY and CDR2 as FYNNEI. As DNA, the CDR3 is TGTGCCAGCACAGGGAGCAATCAGCCCCAGCATTTT. This encodes CASTGSNQPQHF.

The J gene is TRBJ2-7, the V gene TRBV10-2; D unclear. Germline CDR1 reads WSHSY; CDR2 reads SAAADI. The V end lost 3 bases, the J end lost 1 base, and 7 bases lay between the germline ends. This CDR3 contains 13 residues. In DNA, the CDR3 is TGCGCCAGCAGTGACGGCAGTTCCTACGAGCAGTACTTC. Amino acids: CASSDGSSYEQYF.

This chain uses TRBV7-2 with TRBJ1-1; no clear D. V was pared by 0 bases and J by 6 bases, with 14 bases between. Germline CDR1 is SGHTA and CDR2 is FQGNSA. CDR3 length: 15 amino acids. Written as DNA, the CDR3 is TGTGCCAGCAGCTTAGCCAGTCGTATGGTGGCTGAAGCTTTCTTT. Its protein product is CASSLASRMVAEAFF.

This clone was seen only once. The V call is TRBV10-3, the J call TRBJ2-5; 9 bases map to TRBD1. Germline-derived CDR1 and CDR2 are ENHRY and SYGVKD. The CDR3 has 14 amino acids. V dropped 6 bases and J dropped 2; count of bases not matched to a gene: 4. The DNA for the CDR3 is TGTGCCATCAGGGGGGACAGGGATCAAGAGACCCAGTACTTC. Translation gives CAIRGDRDQETQYF.

The chain links TRBV4-2 to TRBJ2-2; D perhaps matches TRBD1 (6 bases). The CDR3 has 18 amino acids. Trimming removed 1 base from V and 2 bases from J, with 17 bases in between. Germline lookup yields CDR1 LGHNA and CDR2 YNFKEQ. The CDR3 DNA reads TGTGCCAGCAGCCAAGTCGGACAGAGTTTCGCCAACACCGGGGAGCTGTTTTTT. Translating gives CASSQVGQSFANTGELFF.

V usage is TRBV28 and J usage is TRBJ1-4; 8 bases fit TRBD1. Per the germline V gene, CDR1 is MDHEN and CDR2 is SYDVKM. V lost 5 bases to trimming and J lost 9 bases; unmatched junction nucleotides: 11. This CDR3 has 15 residues. CDR3 DNA sequence: TGTGCCAGCAGTGAAACCGGGACAGGCGGCAAAAAACTGTTTTTT. Amino acids: CASSETGTGGKKLFF. Combining the CDR3 with reference TRBV28 and TRBJ1-4 gives the whole variable domain DVKVTQSSRYLVKRTGEKVFLECVQDMDHENMFWYRQDPGLGLRLIYFSYDVKMKEKGDIPEGYSVSREKKERFSLILESASTNQTSMYLCASSETGTGGKKLFFGSGTQLSVL.

This clone appeared once. V gene TRBV28 combines with J gene TRBJ2-1; tentatively, D is TRBD2 (6 bases). V dropped 2 bases and J dropped 12 bases, with 8 bases sitting between them. Germline assignment: CDR1 MDHEN and CDR2 SYDVKM. The CDR3 length is 11 residues. CDR3 amino acids: CASSLPEGQFF. CDR3 sequence (DNA): TGTGCCAGCAGTTTACCGGAGGGGCAGTTCTTC.

The chain uses TRBV5-6 and TRBJ1-2, with 8 bases that match TRBD1. J gave up 4 bases and V 4 bases, and 3 bases lay outside the gene matches. Per germline, CDR1 SGHDT and CDR2 YYEEEE. The CDR3 has 13 residues. Written as DNA, the CDR3 is TGTGCCAGCAGCGTGGACAGGGCCTATGGCTACACCTTC. It is translated as CASSVDRAYGYTF.

The chain recombines TRBV5-1 with TRBJ1-3, with D perhaps TRBD1 (6 bases). This CDR3 region has 15 residues. The germline V and J ends were trimmed by 0 bases and 4 bases, with 11 bases remaining between them. CDR1 and CDR2 (germline): SGHRS, YFSETQ. The CDR3 sequence is CASSLDRVRGNTIYF. CDR3 in DNA: TGCGCCAGCAGCTTGGACAGGGTGAGAGGAAACACCATATATTTT.

This chain uses TRBV5-6 with TRBJ2-2, with D perhaps assigned TRBD1 or TRBD2 (5 bases each). The CDR3 is 16 amino acids. Germline V gives CDR1 SGHDT, CDR2 YYEEEE. Trimming took off 1 base at V and 1 base at J, with 11 bases between the two ends. The CDR3 reads CASSLIWGMNTGELFF. The CDR3 DNA sequence: TGTGCCAGCAGCTTGATCTGGGGGATGAACACCGGGGAGCTGTTTTTT.

The chain has TRBV6-5 and TRBJ1-1; D gene uncertain. Germline V lookup: CDR1 MNHEY, CDR2 SVGAGI. CDR3 length: 11 amino acids. Deletions cut 7 bases from V and 6 bases from J, with 9 bases between. The DNA for the CDR3 is TGTGCCAGCACACTCGGGGCTGAAGCTTTCTTT. Amino acids: CASTLGAEAFF.

This sequence joins TRBV5-1 and TRBJ2-4, with 9 positions matching TRBD1. The CDR3 is made up of 17 amino acids. Germline-derived CDR1 and CDR2 are SGHRS and YFSETQ. J was trimmed by 5 bases and V by 5 bases; bases with no gene match: 14. The CDR3 coding sequence is TGCGCCAGCAGTCTTGGACAGGGGATTTCCCACCAAAACATTCAGTACTTC. As protein: CASSLGQGISHQNIQYF.

The V and J genes are TRBV6-5 and TRBJ2-7; 8 bases fit TRBD1. The length of the CDR3 is 14 residues. V lost 6 bases, J lost 0 bases, and 4 bases stayed unmatched. Germline loops: CDR1 MNHEY, CDR2 SVGAGI. CDR3 nucleotides: TGTGCCAGCAGCTGGACAGGGTCCTCCTACGAGCAGTACTTC. This sequence encodes CASSWTGSSYEQYF.

The chain uses TRBV7-9 and TRBJ1-2; no firm D call. The germline gives CDR1 SEHNR, CDR2 FQNEAQ (reference sequence). The CDR3 loop spans 13 amino acids. Trimming left V 1 base short and J 9 bases short, with 12 bases between. The CDR3 spells CASSLGGVARYTF. CDR3 bases: TGTGCCAGCAGCTTAGGAGGCGTGGCGCGCTACACCTTC.

CDR3 bases: TGCAGTGCTAGTACAGGGAAGTGGCGCAATCAGCCCCAGCATTTT. Its translation: CSASTGKWRNQPQHF. V is TRBV20-1 and J is TRBJ1-5; possibly TRBD1 for D (6 bases). Germline values: CDR1 DFQATT, CDR2 SNEGSKA (reference sequence). Trimming removed 3 bases at V and 2 bases at J, with 14 bases between. CDR3 length: 15 amino acids.